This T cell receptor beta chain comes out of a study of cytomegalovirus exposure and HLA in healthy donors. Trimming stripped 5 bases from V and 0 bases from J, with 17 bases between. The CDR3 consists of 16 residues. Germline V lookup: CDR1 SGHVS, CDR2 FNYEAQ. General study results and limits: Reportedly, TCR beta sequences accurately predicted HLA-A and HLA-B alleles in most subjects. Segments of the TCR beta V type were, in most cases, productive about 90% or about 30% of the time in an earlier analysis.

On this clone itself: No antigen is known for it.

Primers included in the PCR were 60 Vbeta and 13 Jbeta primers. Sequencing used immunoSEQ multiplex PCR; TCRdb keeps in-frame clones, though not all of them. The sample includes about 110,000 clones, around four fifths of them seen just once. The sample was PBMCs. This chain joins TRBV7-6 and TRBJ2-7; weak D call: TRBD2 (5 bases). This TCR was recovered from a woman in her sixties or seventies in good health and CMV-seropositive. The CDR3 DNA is TGTGCCAGCAGCCCACAAATGACTATTCTCTCCTACGAGCAGTACTTC. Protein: CASSPQMTILSYEQYF.